The 17 T cell receptor beta chains in this list originate from one sample, sequenced in a study of tumor-infiltrating lymphocytes in primary liver carcinoma. A primer matching the constant region was used to make TCR beta cDNA from approximately 500 ng of total RNA. Slightly modified ARM-PCR with three nested multiplex PCR rounds yielded TCR beta libraries. Use of TRBV1-TRBV30 forward primers with a C-beta reverse primer characterized the first two PCR rounds, which lasted roughly 11 cycles each. TCRdb ran MiXCR on the multiplex PCR reads and lists one entry per CDR3 protein. Here the sample spans tens of thousands of distinct CDR3 sequences, roughly 72% being singletons. Unsorted bulk tissue of about 20-31 mg yielded co-extracted RNA and DNA. What was sequenced was liver tumor tissue from sampling region 1. Subset of the sample: tumor region T1, superior pole. Source of these receptors: a man aged 35 to 55 with primary liver carcinoma and hepatitis B virus infection.

In regard to this clonotype: Germline is not matched at one junction end, which may reflect a read error. V gene TRBV29-1 combines with J gene TRBJ2-6; 10 nucleotides match TRBD1. CDR3 length: 18 residues. The V gene's germline CDR1 is SQVTM and CDR2 ANQGSEA. CDR3 nucleotide sequence: TGCAGCGTTGATACAACGGGGACAGGGGTAGCTGGGGCCAACGTCCTGGCTTTC. Translation: CSVDTTGTGVAGANVLAF.

Regarding this clonotype: One end of the junction is discordant with germline, which a read error may explain. The CDR3 sequence: CRAGRETITDTQYF. In DNA, the CDR3 is TGCAGGGCCGGGCGGGAAACAATCACAGATACACAGTATTTT. The V call is TRBV29-1, the J call TRBJ2-3; TRBD2 might be the D (6 bases). CDR3 length equals 14 residues. Germline V gene sequence: CDR1 SQVTM, CDR2 ANQGSEA.

The CDR3 bases are TGTGCCAGCAGTCAGGACTACACCATATATTTT. Translation: CASSQDYTIYF. This chain joins TRBV28 and TRBJ1-3; no clear D gene. The CDR3 spans 11 residues. Trimming took off 5 bases at V and 8 bases at J, with 7 bases between the two ends. Germline-derived CDR1 and CDR2 are MDHEN and SYDVKM.

This clonotype was seen repeatedly, ten times or more. The V call is TRBV28, the J call TRBJ1-3, with TRBD1 identical over 9 bases. Looked up from germline, CDR1 is MDHEN and CDR2 is SYDVKM. Losses at the gene ends were 2 bases for V and 3 bases for J; bases not matched to a gene: 5. This CDR3 has 16 amino acids. The CDR3 loop reads CASSLLQGAVGNTIYF. CDR3 DNA sequence: TGTGCCAGCAGTTTACTACAGGGGGCTGTTGGAAACACCATATATTTT.

In the case of this clonotype: One end of the junction fails to match germline, which may point to a read error. The rearrangement links TRBV24-1 to TRBJ2-3; D is possibly TRBD1 or TRBD2 (5 bases each). Germline-derived CDR1 and CDR2 are KGHDR and SFDVKD. The CDR3 spans 16 residues. CDR3 loop: CAASGSLRGVTDTQYF. CDR3 nucleotide sequence: TGTGCCGCCAGTGGTTCTCTGAGGGGTGTGACAGATACGCAGTATTTT.

The V gene is TRBV11-2, the J gene TRBJ2-5, with 7 bases fitting TRBD1. The CDR3 runs to 13 residues. V lost 8 bases and J lost 13; bases outside the gene matches: 16. The germline gives CDR1 SGHAT, CDR2 FQNNGV. Written as DNA, the CDR3 is TGTGCCAGCGGTCAGACAGGGCAAGAGATCCGGTACTTC. The encoded protein is CASGQTGQEIRYF.

This clonotype was observed a few times. V usage is TRBV12-3 or TRBV12-4 and J usage is TRBJ2-5; no clear D gene. The V end lost 5 bases, the J end lost 2 bases, and 12 bases lay between the germline ends. This CDR3 is built from 14 residues. DNA for the CDR3: TGTGCCAGCAGTACCCCAGTCACACAAGAGACCCAGTACTTC. Protein: CASSTPVTQETQYF.

On this clonotype itself: A junction end diverges from the germline sequence, so it may reflect a read error. The chain carries TRBV7-9 and TRBJ2-7; TRBD2 aligns across 13 bases. The CDR3 spans 18 residues. Germline V gives CDR1 SEHNR, CDR2 FQNEAQ (reference sequence). The CDR3 loop is CAGSGGTSGNQHPYEQYF. The CDR3 nucleotides are TGTGCCGGCAGCGGCGGGACTAGCGGGAACCAGCATCCCTACGAACAGTACTTC.

With regard to this clonotype: The junction departs from the called germline gene at one end, perhaps through a read error. In DNA, the CDR3 is TGTGCGAGCACCGAGTCGGGGACCCAGTACTTC. This encodes CASTESGTQYF. The V gene is TRBV11-2, the J gene TRBJ2-5; D gene uncertain. The CDR3 covers 11 residues. From germline, CDR1 is SGHAT and CDR2 FQNNGV.

Comments on this clonotype: A much larger clone lies one base from this, so it may be a read error. The chain has TRBV29-1 and TRBJ2-5; TRBD2 agrees at 7 bases. The V segment lost 4 bases and the J segment 5 bases; nucleotides outside the gene matches: 7. The CDR3 consists of 13 residues. Per the germline V gene, CDR1 is SQVTM and CDR2 is ANQGSEA. CDR3 protein: CSVGGRASETQYF. The CDR3 bases are TGCAGCGTTGGTGGGAGGGCCTCTGAGACCCAGTACTTC.

The CDR3 region is CSVGLGASVSGEQFF. The CDR3 DNA reads TGCAGCGTCGGGTTGGGGGCTAGCGTTTCGGGTGAGCAGTTCTTC. This chain links TRBV29-1 with TRBJ2-1; D is tentatively TRBD1 or TRBD2 (6 bases each). CDR1 and CDR2 from the germline V gene are SQVTM and ANQGSEA. The V end was cut by 6 bases, the J end by 9 bases, with 24 bases between. This CDR3 has 15 amino acids.

Comments on this clonotype: The germline gene is not matched at one end of the junction; a read error may be the cause. The chain combines TRBV28 with TRBJ1-3; unclear D gene. This CDR3 contains 15 residues. CDR1 and CDR2 from the germline V gene are MDHEN and SYDVKM. In nucleotides, the CDR3 is TGCGCCAGCTCGGAGACCAGGAGCTCTGGAAACACCATATATTTT. It encodes CASSETRSSGNTIYF. Full variable domain (rest looked up from reference TRBV28 and TRBJ1-3): DVKVTQSSRYLVKRTGEKVFLECVQDMDHENMFWYRQDPGLGLRLIYFSYDVKMKEKGDIPEGYSVSREKKERFSLILESASTNQTSMYLCASSETRSSGNTIYFGEGSWLTVV.

With respect to this clonotype: At one end, the junction sequence differs from germline, possibly due to a read error. This chain uses TRBV11-2 with TRBJ2-3; D gene ambiguous. The CDR3 is made up of 12 amino acids. Germline CDR1 SGHAT, CDR2 FQNNGV. CDR3: CDSSKCTDTQYF. CDR3 in DNA: TGTGACAGCAGCAAATGTACAGATACGCAGTATTTT.

This clonotype was recorded only once. V is TRBV28 and J is TRBJ1-1; 7 bases agree with TRBD1. There are 13 residues in the CDR3. The germline gives CDR1 MDHEN, CDR2 SYDVKM. Here the CDR3 DNA reads TGTGTCACCCTGAACAGGGGAAACACTGAAATTTTCTTT. Its protein product is CVTLNRGNTEIFF. Full variable domain (missing parts from reference TRBV28 and TRBJ1-1): DVKVTQSSRYLVKRTGEKVFLECVQDMDHENMFWYRQDPGLGLRLIYFSYDVKMKEKGDIPEGYSVSREKKERFSLILESASTNQTSMYLCVTLNRGNTEIFFGQGTRLTVV.

This clonotype showed up many times. Being one base from a much bigger clone, this may be a read error. This chain's CDR3 is CANSLLSGLGKLFF. The CDR3, as DNA: TGTGCCAACAGTTTATTGTCAGGACTAGGAAAACTGTTTTTT. The chain carries TRBV28 and TRBJ1-4, with D uncertain. The CDR3 is 14 amino acids. Per germline, CDR1 MDHEN and CDR2 SYDVKM.

Concerning this clonotype itself: Because the CDR3 is missing its conserved closing phenylalanine or tryptophan, this is likely a read error. This chain connects TRBV28 to TRBJ1-5; TRBD1 is a possible D gene (6 bases). The germline V gene has CDR1 MDHEN and CDR2 SYDVKM. The length of the CDR3 is 13 residues. V was cut by 10 bases and J by 6 bases, with 16 bases left in between. The CDR3 DNA sequence: TGTGCCATCTCCACAGGGTCCCGTCAGCCCCAGCATCTT. Residues: CAISTGSRQPQHL.

Details on this clonotype: Because it lacks the conserved phenylalanine or tryptophan at the end, this CDR3 is likely a read error. It is unclear where the CDR3 begins or ends on the DNA, so no DNA is shown, and the CDR3 is as TCRdb lists it. This chain uses TRBV11-2 with TRBJ2-1; no DNA check was done on the table's D call, TRBD2. From its first to its last residue, the CDR3 has 16 amino acids. From germline, CDR1 is SGHAT and CDR2 FQNNGV. CDR3 residues: CASSFELLAGMNEQFL.